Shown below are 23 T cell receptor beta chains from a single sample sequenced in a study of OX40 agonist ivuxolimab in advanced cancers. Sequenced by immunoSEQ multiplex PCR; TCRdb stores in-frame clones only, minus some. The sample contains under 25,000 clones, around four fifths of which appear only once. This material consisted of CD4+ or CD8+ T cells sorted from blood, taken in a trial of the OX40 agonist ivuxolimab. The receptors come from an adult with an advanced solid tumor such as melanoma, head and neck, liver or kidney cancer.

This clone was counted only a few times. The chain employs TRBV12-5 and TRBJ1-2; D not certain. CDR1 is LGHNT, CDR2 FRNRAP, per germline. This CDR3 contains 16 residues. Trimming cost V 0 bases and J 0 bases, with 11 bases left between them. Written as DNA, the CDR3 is TGTGCTAGTGGTTTGGTCTTACGGACGGCTAACTATGGCTACACCTTC. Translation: CASGLVLRTANYGYTF.

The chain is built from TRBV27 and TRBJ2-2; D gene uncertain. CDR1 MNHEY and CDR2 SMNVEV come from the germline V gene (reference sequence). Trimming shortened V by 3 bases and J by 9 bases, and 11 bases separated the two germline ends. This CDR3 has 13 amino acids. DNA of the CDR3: TGTGCCAGCAGTTTTGGATTTCCCCGGGAGCTGTTTTTT. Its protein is CASSFGFPRELFF.

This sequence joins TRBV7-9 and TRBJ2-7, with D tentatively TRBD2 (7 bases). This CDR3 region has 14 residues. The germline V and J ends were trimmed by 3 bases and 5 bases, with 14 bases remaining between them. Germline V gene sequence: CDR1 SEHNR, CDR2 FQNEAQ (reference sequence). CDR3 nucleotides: TGTGCCAGCAGCTTGGGGGGGCGAAACCACGAGCAGTACTTC. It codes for CASSLGGRNHEQYF.

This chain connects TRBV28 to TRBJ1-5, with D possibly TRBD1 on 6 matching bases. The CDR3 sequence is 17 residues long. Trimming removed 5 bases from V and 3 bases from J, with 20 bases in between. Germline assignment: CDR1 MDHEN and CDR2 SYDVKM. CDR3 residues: CASSPRGLVVFNQPQHF. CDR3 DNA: TGTGCCAGCAGTCCCCGGGGGCTTGTCGTCTTCAATCAGCCCCAGCATTTT.

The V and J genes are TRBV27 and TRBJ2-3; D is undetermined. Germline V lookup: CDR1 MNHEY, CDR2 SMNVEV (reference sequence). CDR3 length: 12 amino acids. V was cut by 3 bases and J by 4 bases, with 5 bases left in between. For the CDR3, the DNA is TGTGCCAGCAGTTTTCGGTCAGATACGCAGTATTTT. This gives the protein CASSFRSDTQYF.

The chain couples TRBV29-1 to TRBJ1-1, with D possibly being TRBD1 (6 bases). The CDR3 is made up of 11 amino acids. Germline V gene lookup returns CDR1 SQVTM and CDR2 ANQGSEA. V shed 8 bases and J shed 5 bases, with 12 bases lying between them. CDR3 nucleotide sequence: TGCAGCTTAAACAGGGTAACTGAAGCTTTCTTT. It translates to CSLNRVTEAFF.

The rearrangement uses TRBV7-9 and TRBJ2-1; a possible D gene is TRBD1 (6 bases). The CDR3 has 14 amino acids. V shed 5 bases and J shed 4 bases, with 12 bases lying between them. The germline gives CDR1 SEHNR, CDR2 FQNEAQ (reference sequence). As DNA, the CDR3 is TGTGCCAGCAGCCCCCGGGACACTTACAATGAGCAGTTCTTC. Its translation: CASSPRDTYNEQFF. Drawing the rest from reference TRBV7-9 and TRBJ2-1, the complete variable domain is DTGVSQNPRHKITKRGQNVTFRCDPISEHNRLYWYRQTLGQGPEFLTYFQNEAQLEKSRLLSDRFSAERPKGSFSTLEIQRTEQGDSAMYLCASSPRDTYNEQFFGPGTRLTVL.

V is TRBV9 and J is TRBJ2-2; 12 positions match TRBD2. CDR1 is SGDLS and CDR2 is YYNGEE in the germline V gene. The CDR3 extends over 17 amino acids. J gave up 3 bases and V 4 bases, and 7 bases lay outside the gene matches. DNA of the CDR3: TGTGCCAGCAGCCCTACCCCTAGCGGGGGGGACACCGGGGAGCTGTTTTTT. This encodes CASSPTPSGGDTGELFF.

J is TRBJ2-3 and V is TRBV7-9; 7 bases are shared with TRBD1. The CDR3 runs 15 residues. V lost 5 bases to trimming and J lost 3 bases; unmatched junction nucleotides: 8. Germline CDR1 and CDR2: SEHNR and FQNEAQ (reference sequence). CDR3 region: CASSQNRGRTDTQYF. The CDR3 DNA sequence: TGTGCCAGCAGCCAGAACAGGGGTAGAACAGATACGCAGTATTTT.

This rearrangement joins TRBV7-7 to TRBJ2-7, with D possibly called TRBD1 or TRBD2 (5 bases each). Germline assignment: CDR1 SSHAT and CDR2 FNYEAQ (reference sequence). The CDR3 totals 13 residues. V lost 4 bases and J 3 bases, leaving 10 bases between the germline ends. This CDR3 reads CASSSGPNYEQYF. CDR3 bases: TGTGCCAGCAGCTCGGGACCTAACTACGAGCAGTACTTC.

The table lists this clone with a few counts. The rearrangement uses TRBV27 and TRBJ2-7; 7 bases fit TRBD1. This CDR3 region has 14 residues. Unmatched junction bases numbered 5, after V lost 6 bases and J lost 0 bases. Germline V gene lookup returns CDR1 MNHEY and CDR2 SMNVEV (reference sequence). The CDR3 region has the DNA TGTGCCAGCAGCGGACAGGCAAGCTCCTACGAGCAGTACTTC. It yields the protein CASSGQASSYEQYF.

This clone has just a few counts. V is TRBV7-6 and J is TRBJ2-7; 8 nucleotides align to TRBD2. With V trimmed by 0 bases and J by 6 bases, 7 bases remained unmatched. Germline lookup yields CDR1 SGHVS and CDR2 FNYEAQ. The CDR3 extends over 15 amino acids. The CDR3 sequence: CASSLASGSPLEQYF. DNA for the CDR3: TGTGCCAGCAGCTTAGCGAGCGGGAGCCCCCTCGAGCAGTACTTC.

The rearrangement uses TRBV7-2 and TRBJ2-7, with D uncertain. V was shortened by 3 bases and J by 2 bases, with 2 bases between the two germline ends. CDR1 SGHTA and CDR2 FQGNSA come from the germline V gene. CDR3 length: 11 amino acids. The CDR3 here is CASSFAYEQYF. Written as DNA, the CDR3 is TGTGCCAGCAGCTTCGCCTACGAGCAGTACTTC.

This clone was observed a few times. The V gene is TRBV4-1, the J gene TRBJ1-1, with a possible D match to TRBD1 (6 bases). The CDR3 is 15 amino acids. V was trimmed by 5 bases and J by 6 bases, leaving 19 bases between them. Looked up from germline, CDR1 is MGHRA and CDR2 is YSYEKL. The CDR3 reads CASSYLMGALAEAFF. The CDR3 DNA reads TGCGCCAGCAGCTATCTAATGGGGGCCCTCGCTGAAGCTTTCTTT.

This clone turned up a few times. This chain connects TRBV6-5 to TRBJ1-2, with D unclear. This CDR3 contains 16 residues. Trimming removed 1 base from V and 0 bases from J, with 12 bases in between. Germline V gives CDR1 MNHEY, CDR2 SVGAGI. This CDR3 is CASSYFAGGANYGYTF. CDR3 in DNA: TGTGCCAGCAGTTACTTCGCAGGAGGAGCTAACTATGGCTACACCTTC.

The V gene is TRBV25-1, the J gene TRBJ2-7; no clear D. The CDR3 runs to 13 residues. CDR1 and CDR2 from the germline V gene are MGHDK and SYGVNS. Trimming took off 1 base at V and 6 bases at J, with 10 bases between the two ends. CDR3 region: CASSEFGWVEQYF. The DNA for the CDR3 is TGTGCCAGCAGTGAATTTGGGTGGGTCGAGCAGTACTTC.

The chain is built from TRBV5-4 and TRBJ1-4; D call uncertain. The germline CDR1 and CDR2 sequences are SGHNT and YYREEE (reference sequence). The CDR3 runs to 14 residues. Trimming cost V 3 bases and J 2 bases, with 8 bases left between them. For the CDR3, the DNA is TGTGCCAGCAGCTGGGGAGGGACTAATGAAAAACTGTTTTTT. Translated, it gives CASSWGGTNEKLFF.

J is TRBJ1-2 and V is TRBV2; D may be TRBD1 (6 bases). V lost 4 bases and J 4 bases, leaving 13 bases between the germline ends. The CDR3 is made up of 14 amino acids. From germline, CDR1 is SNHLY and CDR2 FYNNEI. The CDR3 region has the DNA TGTGCCAGCAGTGTGGGGGGCTCTGGCTATGGCTACACCTTC. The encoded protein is CASSVGGSGYGYTF.

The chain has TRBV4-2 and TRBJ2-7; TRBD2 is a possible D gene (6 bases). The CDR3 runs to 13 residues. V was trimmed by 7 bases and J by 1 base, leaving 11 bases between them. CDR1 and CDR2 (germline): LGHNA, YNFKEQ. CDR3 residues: CASTKEGSYEQYF. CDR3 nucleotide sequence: TGTGCCAGCACGAAGGAGGGATCCTACGAGCAGTACTTC.

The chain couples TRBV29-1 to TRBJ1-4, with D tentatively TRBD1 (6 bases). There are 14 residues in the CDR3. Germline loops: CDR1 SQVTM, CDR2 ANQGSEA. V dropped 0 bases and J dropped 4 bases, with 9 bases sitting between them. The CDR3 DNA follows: TGCAGCGTTGAAGATACAGGGTATAATGAAAAACTGTTTTTT. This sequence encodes CSVEDTGYNEKLFF.

CDR3 DNA sequence: TGTGCCGGGGCCCCGGGACTAGGAAAGACCACAGATACGCAGTATTTT. Protein product: CAGAPGLGKTTDTQYF. This chain connects TRBV28 to TRBJ2-3; TRBD2 matches 8 bases. Losses at the gene ends were 11 bases for V and 2 bases for J; bases not matched to a gene: 15. CDR3 length: 16 amino acids. Germline CDR1 is MDHEN and CDR2 is SYDVKM.

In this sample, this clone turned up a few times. This CDR3 is CASSPPNTVAKNIQYF. The CDR3 DNA sequence: TGTGCCAGCAGCCCCCCCAACACTGTAGCCAAAAACATTCAGTACTTC. V is TRBV7-9 and J is TRBJ2-4; D gene ambiguous. The CDR3 consists of 16 residues. V lost 5 bases, J lost 0 bases, and 14 bases lay in between. Looked up from germline, CDR1 is SEHNR and CDR2 is FQNEAQ (reference sequence).

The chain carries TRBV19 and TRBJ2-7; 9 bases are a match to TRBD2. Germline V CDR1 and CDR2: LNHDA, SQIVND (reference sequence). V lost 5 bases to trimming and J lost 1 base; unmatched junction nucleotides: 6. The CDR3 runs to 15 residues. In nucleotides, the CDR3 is TGTGCCAGTAGTTTTACGACTAGCGGTTCCTACGAGCAGTACTTC. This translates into CASSFTTSGSYEQYF.